This TCR beta chain was sequenced in a study of T cell responses to AZD1222 COVID-19 vaccine. General observations from the study: The donors showed a predominance of white British ancestry and of females, with possible underestimation of clonal diversity.

With respect to this clone: Its antigen is not known.

TCRdb's table, derived via immunoSEQ multiplex PCR, lists solely in-frame clones and lacks some. The sample includes some 150,000 clones, roughly 90% of them seen just once. The germline gives CDR1 LNHDA, CDR2 SQIVND (reference sequence). This CDR3 spans 15 amino acids. V dropped 3 bases and J dropped 5 bases, with 14 bases sitting between them. The source material was peripheral blood, sampled on day 0 of AZD1222 vaccination. This sequence was found in an adult in good health. V is TRBV19 and J is TRBJ2-1; no clear D gene. This CDR3 is CASSISVSINNEQFF. Written as DNA, the CDR3 is TGTGCCAGTAGTATTTCGGTTTCTATAAACAATGAGCAGTTCTTC.